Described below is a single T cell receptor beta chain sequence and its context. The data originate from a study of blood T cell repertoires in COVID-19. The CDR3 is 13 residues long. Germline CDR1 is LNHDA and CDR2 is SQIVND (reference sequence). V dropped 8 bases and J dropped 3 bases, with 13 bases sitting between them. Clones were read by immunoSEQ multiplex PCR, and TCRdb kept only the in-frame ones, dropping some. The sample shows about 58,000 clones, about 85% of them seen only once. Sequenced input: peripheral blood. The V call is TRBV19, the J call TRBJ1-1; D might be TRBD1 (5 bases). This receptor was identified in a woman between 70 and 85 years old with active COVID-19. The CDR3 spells CASSIQQDTEAFF. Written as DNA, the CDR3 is TGTGCCAGTTCTATCCAACAGGACACTGAAGCTTTCTTT. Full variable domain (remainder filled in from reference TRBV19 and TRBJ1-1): DGGITQSPKYLFRKEGQNVTLSCEQNLNHDAMYWYRQDPGQGLRLIYYSQIVNDFQKGDIAEGYSVSREKKESFPLTVTSAQKNPTAFYLCASSIQQDTEAFFGQGTRLTVV.